The TCR beta chain described here comes from a study of siplizumab effects on memory and regulatory T cells (dated 2019 in TCRdb). With respect to the entire study: The study examined how the anti-CD2 antibody siplizumab affects alloreactive T-cell subsets in allogeneic mixed lymphocyte reactions built from human PBMCs. The paper's findings and limits, for the study overall: Siplizumab significantly lowered the cumulative frequency of alloreactive sequences that could be traced to unstimulated CD4+ memory T cells. Greater diversity appeared to be present in unstimulated naive T cells than in memory T cells, and a substantial contribution to the alloresponse seemed to be made by naive cells. Because sequences at frequencies below about 10^-5 were poorly captured, only a minor fraction of alloreactive clones could be mapped back to unstimulated subsets. Among mappable alloreactive CD4+ clones, an average Treg-derived fraction of 68.8% was observed with siplizumab, compared with roughly 27% in control reactions. No functional confirmation was obtained for the suppressive function of proliferating Tregs from siplizumab cultures. For roughly 75-97% of proliferating CD4+ or CD8+ clones, no naive or memory phenotype could be assigned.

Remarks on this clone: Which antigen it targets is not known. No much larger clonotype is one base removed from it; base qualities were not supplied.

The library was prepared using the immunoSEQ multiplex PCR assay. About 9.9 x 10^4 TCR templates per sample were assayed by the deep sequencing platform. Genomic DNA extracted from sorted T cells was used for TCRbeta CDR3 sequencing. Under the source paper's analysis protocol: The R programming language was used for clonal analysis of the TCRbeta CDR3 data. Alloreactive CD4+ and CD8+ clones were identified by comparing unstimulated samples to CFSE-low samples taken after the reaction. Regulatory or non-regulatory origin was assigned to alloreactive CD4+ clones by matching of sequences to sorted unstimulated Treg and non-Treg repertoires. TCRdb provides this immuneACCESS table in a form limited to in-frame rearrangements. Some clones are lacking; in checked studies, under half of them reflect an unresolved V gene, and why the rest are absent is not known. The V and J calls and clone size were taken over from that table, and D and trimming were inferred from the DNA. Within this sample are more than 85,000 clones, with around 94% of them counted one time only. The ten top clones hold approximately 0.58% of the sample.

Via the germline V gene (reference sequence), CDR1 is MNHNY and CDR2 SVGAGI. The CDR3 numbers 14 residues from cysteine through phenylalanine. The DNA shown is the 42-base CDR3, in frame from base 1. V was cut back by 0 bases and J by 4 bases, leaving a gap of 9 bases between them. Sorted unstimulated T cells and proliferating T cells recovered from mixed lymphocyte reactions underwent TCRbeta CDR3 sequencing. Fresh whole blood from fewer than twelve HLA-typed healthy donors was used to isolate PBMCs. Unstimulated CD4+ regulatory T cells were FACS-sorted to map the origin of alloreactive clones. The sample comprised Tregs sorted from blood. The clonotype was recovered from a human donor in good health. Recombination linked TRBV6-6 to TRBJ1-1; the D gene cannot be named for sure. The sequenced DNA: TGTGCCAGCAGTTACTCTACCCCTACCACTGAAGCTTTCTTT. This sequence encodes CASSYSTPTTEAFF.